The 14 T cell receptor beta chains below all came from one sample that was sequenced in a study of OX40 agonist ivuxolimab in advanced cancers. The library came from the immunoSEQ multiplex PCR assay. TCRdb stores this immuneACCESS table with in-frame sequences only. Part of the clones is absent; in the studies checked, under half of the shortfall reflects unresolved V genes, and no reason is known for the rest. For this sample there are tens of thousands of clones; 86% appear just once. The ten top clones hold 6.5% to 7.5% of the sample. Material: CD4+ or CD8+ T cells sorted from blood, obtained in a trial of the OX40 agonist ivuxolimab. The receptors stem from an adult with an advanced solid tumor such as melanoma, head and neck, liver or kidney cancer.

This CDR3 is CASSLVGPLEQETQYF. CDR3 sequence (DNA): TGTGCCAGCAGTTTAGTGGGGCCCTTAGAACAAGAGACCCAGTACTTC. The chain recombines TRBV27 with TRBJ2-5, with a tentative D call TRBD1 (5 bases). V dropped 2 bases and J dropped 2 bases, with 15 bases sitting between them. CDR1 and CDR2 from the germline V gene are MNHEY and SMNVEV (reference sequence). CDR3 size: 16 residues.

V usage is TRBV27 and J usage is TRBJ1-2; D is undetermined. V was cut by 2 bases and J by 0 bases, with 7 bases left in between. This CDR3 is built from 14 residues. CDR1 is MNHEY and CDR2 is SMNVEV in the germline V gene (reference sequence). The CDR3 DNA reads TGTGCCAGCAGTTTACAACGGTCTAACTATGGCTACACCTTC. Protein sequence: CASSLQRSNYGYTF.

CDR3 bases: TGTGCCAGCAGTGAAGCGGTCCCGCGCCCTGAAGCTTTCTTT. Amino acid sequence: CASSEAVPRPEAFF. The V and J genes are TRBV2 and TRBJ1-1; no reliable D call. This CDR3 spans 14 amino acids. Germline-derived CDR1 and CDR2 are SNHLY and FYNNEI. Between the trimmed V and J ends, which lost 0 bases and 6 bases, there was a span of 11 bases. The full variable domain, with the rest looked up from reference TRBV2 and TRBJ1-1, is EPEVTQTPSHQVTQMGQEVILRCVPISNHLYFYWYRQILGQKVEFLVSFYNNEISEKSEIFDDQFSVERPDGSNFTLKIRSTKLEDSAMYFCASSEAVPRPEAFFGQGTRLTVV.

The chain has TRBV2 and TRBJ2-5; a weak D match, TRBD2 (6 bases). Germline CDR1 and CDR2: SNHLY and FYNNEI. Between the trimmed V and J ends, which lost 8 bases and 0 bases, there was a span of 13 bases. The CDR3 totals 14 residues. The CDR3 here is CASYPGLYQETQYF. The CDR3 nucleotides read TGTGCCAGCTATCCGGGACTGTACCAAGAGACCCAGTACTTC.

The chain employs TRBV6-5 and TRBJ1-5; D is uncertain. V shed 2 bases and J shed 1 base, with 6 bases lying between them. This CDR3 comprises 14 residues. Germline V lookup: CDR1 MNHEY, CDR2 SVGAGI. The CDR3 DNA reads as TGTGCCAGCAGTTACCAGAGAAGCAATCAGCCCCAGCATTTT. It specifies CASSYQRSNQPQHF.

This CDR3 reads CASCDRGHRDGEKLFF. The CDR3 DNA reads as TGTGCCAGTTGTGACAGGGGGCATCGAGATGGGGAAAAACTGTTTTTT. The rearrangement links TRBV19 to TRBJ1-4, with 10 nucleotides matching TRBD1. V shed 8 bases and J 8 bases; nucleotides not matched to a gene: 14. This CDR3 region has 16 residues. CDR1 is LNHDA and CDR2 is SQIVND in the germline V gene (reference sequence).

The chain joins TRBV10-2 to TRBJ1-1, with a weak D call TRBD1 (5 bases). V shed 6 bases and J shed 5 bases, with 13 bases lying between them. CDR3 size: 13 residues. CDR1 and CDR2 (germline): WSHSY, SAAADI. The CDR3 sequence is CASSQGVVTEAFF. As DNA, the CDR3 is TGCGCCAGCAGCCAAGGGGTTGTTACTGAAGCTTTCTTT.

The rearrangement links TRBV7-9 to TRBJ2-2, with 8 bases fitting TRBD1. This CDR3 is 17 amino acids long. From germline, CDR1 is SEHNR and CDR2 FQNEAQ (reference sequence). V dropped 5 bases and J dropped 1; count of bases not matched to a gene: 9. CDR3 in amino acids: CASSPKGDRQNTGELFF. DNA of the CDR3: TGTGCCAGCAGCCCCAAAGGGGACAGGCAGAACACCGGGGAGCTGTTTTTT.

The chain carries TRBV27 and TRBJ2-7; 8 positions match TRBD1. This CDR3 is 17 amino acids long. Germline values: CDR1 MNHEY, CDR2 SMNVEV (reference sequence). Trimming removed 1 base from V and 0 bases from J; junction bases left unmatched: 8. CDR3 nucleotides: TGTGCCAGCAGTTTATTTTATACAGGGGGTTCCTCCTACGAGCAGTACTTC. It encodes CASSLFYTGGSSYEQYF.

The J gene is TRBJ2-3, the V gene TRBV18, with 7 bases identical to TRBD1. Unmatched junction bases numbered 3, after V lost 3 bases and J lost 3 bases. The CDR3 is made up of 14 amino acids. Germline V gene lookup returns CDR1 KGHSH and CDR2 LQKENI. In nucleotides, the CDR3 is TGTGCCAGCTCACCGCCGACAGGGACAGATACGCAGTATTTT. This encodes CASSPPTGTDTQYF.

This clone is a singleton in its sample. The chain links TRBV6-5 to TRBJ1-3; D unresolved. Germline CDR1 is MNHEY and CDR2 is SVGAGI. This CDR3 comprises 13 residues. V gave up 6 bases and J gave up 4 bases, with 10 bases separating them. The chain's CDR3 is CASSIAEGNTIYF. CDR3 bases: TGTGCCAGCAGCATTGCGGAAGGAAACACCATATATTTT.

This chain uses TRBV10-1 with TRBJ2-2, with D possibly being TRBD1 or TRBD2 (5 bases each). The CDR3 loop spans 17 amino acids. The ends were cut back, 5 bases at V and 2 bases at J, with 18 bases in the middle. In germline, CDR1 is WNHNN, CDR2 SYGVQD (reference sequence). The CDR3 loop reads CASSRDRLIVNTGELFF. The CDR3 bases are TGCGCCAGCAGTCGGGACCGGTTGATAGTTAACACCGGGGAGCTGTTTTTT.

The chain uses TRBV12-5 and TRBJ2-1; possibly TRBD1 or TRBD2 for D (6 bases each). Trimming stripped 9 bases from V and 2 bases from J, with 20 bases between. The CDR3 runs to 16 residues. Germline V CDR1 and CDR2: LGHNT, FRNRAP. CDR3 residues: CASAPGGGETYNEQFF. As DNA, the CDR3 is TGTGCTAGCGCCCCCGGGGGCGGGGAAACCTACAATGAGCAGTTCTTC.

The chain couples TRBV5-4 to TRBJ1-3; tentative D call: TRBD1 (5 bases). The CDR3 length is 14 residues. The germline V gene has CDR1 SGHNT and CDR2 YYREEE (reference sequence). V was pared by 2 bases and J by 0 bases, with 6 bases between. The CDR3 loop reads CASSFDSSGNTIYF. The CDR3 bases are TGTGCCAGCAGCTTCGACAGCTCTGGAAACACCATATATTTT. The full variable domain, rest sourced from reference TRBV5-4 and TRBJ1-3, is ETGVTQSPTHLIKTRGQQVTLRCSSQSGHNTVSWYQQALGQGPQFIFQYYREEENGRGNFPPRFSGLQFPNYSSELNVNALELDDSALYLCASSFDSSGNTIYFGEGSWLTVV.